Listed here are 27 T cell receptor beta chains from one sample, sequenced in a study of lymphopenia after photon versus proton radiotherapy. Method: immunoSEQ multiplex PCR; TCRdb's copy keeps in-frame clones and lacks some. The table lists 15,000 to 20,000 clones, about 88% of them singletons, with 50% to 70% in the top ten. Source: peripheral blood, taken from a patient treated with proton-based radiotherapy. The receptors stem from a woman aged 55-69 years with cholangiocarcinoma. Some clones in this sample may be carry-over from other donors' samples.

V and J are TRBV15 and TRBJ2-3; 13 nucleotides align to TRBD2. Looked up from germline, CDR1 is LNHNV and CDR2 is YYDKDF (reference sequence). Trimming cost V 1 base and J 6 bases; bases outside gene matches: 4. This CDR3 has 16 residues. This chain's CDR3 is CATSRGTSGRWDTQYF. CDR3 coding DNA: TGTGCCACCAGCAGAGGGACTAGCGGGAGATGGGATACGCAGTATTTT.

J is TRBJ1-4 and V is TRBV6-5; a weak D match, TRBD1 (5 bases). Germline values: CDR1 MNHEY, CDR2 SVGAGI. The CDR3 covers 16 residues. The V and J ends lost 0 bases and 7 bases respectively, with 15 bases between them. In nucleotides, the CDR3 is TGTGCCAGCAGTTACTCGAATTGGGGCGCTTCTGAAAAACTGTTTTTT. It encodes CASSYSNWGASEKLFF.

The CDR3 bases are TGTGCCAGCAGTCTGGCATTCCACACAGATACGCAGTATTTT. Protein: CASSLAFHTDTQYF. The chain has TRBV25-1 and TRBJ2-3; no firm D call. The CDR3 is 14 amino acids. CDR1 MGHDK and CDR2 SYGVNS come from the germline V gene. Deletions cut 5 bases from V and 2 bases from J, with 11 bases between.

V usage is TRBV7-9 and J usage is TRBJ1-2; possible D gene TRBD1, 6 bases. CDR1 and CDR2 (germline): SEHNR, FQNEAQ (reference sequence). The germline V and J ends were trimmed by 0 bases and 9 bases, with 14 bases remaining between them. The CDR3 is 14 amino acids. CDR3 coding DNA: TGTGCCAGCAGCTTAGCGGGGGGCACCCCTAGCTACACCTTC. The encoded protein is CASSLAGGTPSYTF.

In its sample, this clone was seen once. The CDR3: CASSLSGEALYNEQFF. For the CDR3, the DNA is TGCGCCAGCAGCTTGTCGGGGGAGGCCCTCTACAATGAGCAGTTCTTC. This chain connects TRBV5-1 to TRBJ2-1, with a weak D call TRBD2 (6 bases). The V gene lost 1 base and the J gene lost 3 bases, with 14 bases spanning the gap. CDR1 and CDR2 (germline): SGHRS, YFSETQ. This CDR3 has 16 residues.

This clone is large. This sequence joins TRBV7-2 and TRBJ2-3; TRBD2 agrees at 9 bases. Trimming cost V 2 bases and J 2 bases; bases outside gene matches: 5. The CDR3 contains 16 residues. The germline V gene encodes CDR1 SGHTA and CDR2 FQGNSA. CDR3 amino acids: CASSLILAGPTDTQYF. CDR3 DNA sequence: TGTGCCAGCAGCTTAATCCTAGCGGGGCCCACAGATACGCAGTATTTT.

V gene TRBV9 combines with J gene TRBJ2-7, with 9 bases identical to TRBD1. Germline CDR1 reads SGDLS; CDR2 reads YYNGEE. The J segment lost 9 bases and the V segment lost 3 bases, leaving 7 bases of the junction unmatched. This CDR3 region has 13 residues. This chain's CDR3 is CASSAPGQGWQYF. DNA of the CDR3: TGTGCCAGCAGCGCGCCGGGACAGGGATGGCAGTACTTC.

This clone was seen a single time. The J gene is TRBJ2-3, the V gene TRBV5-6, with D maybe TRBD1 (7 bases). Trimming shortened V by 2 bases and J by 3 bases, and 13 bases separated the two germline ends. The germline CDR1 and CDR2 sequences are SGHDT and YYEEEE. The CDR3 is 15 amino acids. The CDR3 reads CASSFGGGATDTQYF. Here the CDR3 DNA reads TGTGCCAGCAGCTTCGGAGGGGGCGCGACAGATACGCAGTATTTT.

This clone came up once. This sequence joins TRBV27 and TRBJ2-7; 10 bases map to TRBD1. Germline trimming cut 2 bases from V and 4 bases from J; bases unmatched to any gene: 8. Per germline, CDR1 MNHEY and CDR2 SMNVEV (reference sequence). The CDR3 contains 16 residues. CDR3 loop: CASSLRSGQGLYEQYF. CDR3 sequence (DNA): TGTGCCAGCAGTTTAAGATCGGGACAGGGGTTGTACGAGCAGTACTTC.

The chain couples TRBV25-1 to TRBJ2-3, with D maybe TRBD2 (6 bases). The CDR3 has 14 residues. The ends were cut back, 4 bases at V and 3 bases at J, with 11 bases in the middle. Germline assignment: CDR1 MGHDK and CDR2 SYGVNS. CDR3 in amino acids: CASSVGGATDTQYF. For the CDR3, the DNA is TGTGCCAGCAGTGTGGGGGGAGCGACAGATACGCAGTATTTT.

The rearrangement uses TRBV20-1 and TRBJ2-3, with unresolved D. V lost 7 bases and J lost 5, with 10 bases in between. The CDR3 runs 11 residues. Per the germline V gene, CDR1 is DFQATT and CDR2 is SNEGSKA (reference sequence). The CDR3 spells CSGPLGDTQYF. The CDR3, as DNA: TGCAGTGGCCCGCTGGGAGATACGCAGTATTTT.

V is TRBV7-3 and J is TRBJ1-1; a weak D match, TRBD1 (5 bases). Trimming stripped 2 bases from V and 7 bases from J, with 11 bases between. Germline lookup yields CDR1 SGHTA and CDR2 FQGTGA. The CDR3 runs to 13 residues. DNA of the CDR3: TGTGCCAGCAGCTTACGAGACAGATATGAAGCTTTCTTT. Protein: CASSLRDRYEAFF.

This chain joins TRBV7-9 and TRBJ1-1; a possible D gene is TRBD1 (5 bases). The V and J ends lost 5 bases and 3 bases respectively, with 10 bases between them. CDR1 and CDR2 (germline): SEHNR, FQNEAQ (reference sequence). The CDR3 covers 13 residues. This CDR3 is CASSPWGYTEAFF. The DNA of the CDR3 is TGTGCCAGCAGCCCCTGGGGCTACACTGAAGCTTTCTTT.

This sequence joins TRBV4-2 and TRBJ2-3, with 12 bases matching TRBD1. CDR3 length: 19 residues. Trimming took 4 bases from V and 2 from J; bases not matched to a gene: 13. Germline V gene sequence: CDR1 LGHNA, CDR2 YNFKEQ. The CDR3 nucleotides read TGTGCCAGCAGCCGCCGGACCGGGACAGGGGGCCTGGTCACAGATACGCAGTATTTT. The encoded protein is CASSRRTGTGGLVTDTQYF.

The V and J genes are TRBV21-1 and TRBJ2-5; the DNA was not used to check the table's D call, TRBD2. TRBV21-1 is marked as a pseudogene. This CDR3 is 18 amino acids long. In DNA, the CDR3 is TGTGCCAGCAGCAAAAAGACTAGGACCCGATGTCCCCAAGAGACCCAGTACTTC. It specifies CASSKKTRTRCPQETQYF.

The chain combines TRBV7-2 with TRBJ1-3; D ambiguous. Trimming stripped 6 bases from V and 0 bases from J, with 6 bases between. Germline V CDR1 and CDR2: SGHTA, FQGNSA. The CDR3 spans 13 residues. Here the CDR3 reads CASRWLSGNTIYF. CDR3 bases: TGTGCCAGCAGATGGCTCTCTGGAAACACCATATATTTT.

This clone is medium-sized by share. The chain links TRBV6-1 to TRBJ2-7; no clear D gene. The CDR3 is 16 amino acids. The germline V and J ends were trimmed by 4 bases and 0 bases, with 16 bases remaining between them. CDR1 is MNHNS and CDR2 is SASEGT in the germline V gene. CDR3 in DNA: TGTGCCAGCAGTGTACCGTTGGGTCTAAACTCCTACGAGCAGTACTTC. Translation gives CASSVPLGLNSYEQYF.

The J gene is TRBJ2-3, the V gene TRBV11-3; possibly TRBD2 for D (6 bases). CDR3 length equals 15 residues. Trimming took off 4 bases at V and 0 bases at J, with 11 bases between the two ends. CDR1 and CDR2 from the germline V gene are SGHNT and YENEEA. The CDR3 reads CASSYAGLSTDTQYF. Here the CDR3 DNA reads TGTGCCAGCAGCTATGCGGGACTTAGCACAGATACGCAGTATTTT.

This chain links TRBV12-5 with TRBJ2-3; TRBD1 matches at 10 bases. The CDR3 consists of 14 residues. Germline V lookup: CDR1 LGHNT, CDR2 FRNRAP. V lost 6 bases and J lost 1; bases outside the gene matches: 1. The CDR3 DNA is TGTGCTAGTGGCGGGACAGGGGGCACAGATACGCAGTATTTT. Translation: CASGGTGGTDTQYF.

The gene calls are TRBV14 and TRBJ1-1; 7 nucleotides agree with TRBD1. Germline-derived CDR1 and CDR2 are SGHDN and FVKESK. V lost 4 bases, J lost 1 base, and 9 bases stayed unmatched. This CDR3 has 16 residues. The CDR3 sequence: CASSPHGTVGNTEAFF. The CDR3 region has the DNA TGTGCCAGCAGCCCCCACGGGACAGTGGGGAACACTGAAGCTTTCTTT.

This chain's CDR3 is CASSVAPDWTFYEQYF. The CDR3 nucleotides read TGTGCCAGTAGTGTCGCGCCGGACTGGACCTTTTACGAGCAGTACTTC. This chain connects TRBV19 to TRBJ2-7, with D perhaps TRBD2 (5 bases). CDR3 length: 16 amino acids. V dropped 5 bases and J dropped 4 bases, with 21 bases sitting between them. The V gene's germline CDR1 is LNHDA and CDR2 SQIVND (reference sequence).

The J gene is TRBJ1-5, the V gene TRBV19; TRBD1 might be the D (5 bases). Between the trimmed V and J ends, which lost 7 bases and 4 bases, there was a span of 14 bases. There are 14 residues in the CDR3. In germline, CDR1 is LNHDA, CDR2 SQIVND (reference sequence). The CDR3 DNA sequence: TGTGCCAGTACCCCGGAGGCAGGGAATCAGCCCCAGCATTTT. Residues: CASTPEAGNQPQHF.

This clone showed up just a few times. V usage is TRBV10-2 and J usage is TRBJ1-3, with D hard to call. Per the germline V gene, CDR1 is WSHSY and CDR2 is SAAADI. Trimming removed 3 bases from V and 4 bases from J, with 19 bases in between. The CDR3 totals 17 residues. The CDR3 DNA is TGCGCCAGCAGTGAAGTAGGGAGGTGGCAAGAAGGAAACACCATATATTTT. Its protein is CASSEVGRWQEGNTIYF.

The chain joins TRBV19 to TRBJ2-7; D possibly corresponds to TRBD1 (5 bases). V lost 5 bases and J lost 0, with 14 bases in between. This CDR3 is 15 amino acids long. Germline loops: CDR1 LNHDA, CDR2 SQIVND (reference sequence). CDR3: CASSDPRVRSYEQYF. DNA for the CDR3: TGTGCCAGTAGTGACCCCAGGGTGCGCTCCTACGAGCAGTACTTC.

The chain employs TRBV7-2 and TRBJ2-7; 7 bases line up with TRBD2. The germline CDR1 and CDR2 sequences are SGHTA and FQGNSA. V lost 5 bases, J lost 6 bases, and 19 bases stayed unmatched. The CDR3 sequence is 17 residues long. In nucleotides, the CDR3 is TGTGCCAGCAGCACCCAGGTGTGGTGGGCGGGAGAACTCGAGCAGTACTTC. As protein: CASSTQVWWAGELEQYF. Combining the CDR3 with reference TRBV7-2 and TRBJ2-7 gives the whole variable domain GAGVSQSPSNKVTEKGKDVELRCDPISGHTALYWYRQSLGQGLEFLIYFQGNSAPDKSGLPSDRFSAERTGGSVSTLTIQRTQQEDSAVYLCASSTQVWWAGELEQYFGPGTRLTVT.

This chain joins TRBV29-1 and TRBJ1-4; unclear D gene. This CDR3 has 12 residues. From germline, CDR1 is SQVTM and CDR2 ANQGSEA. Trimming shortened V by 4 bases and J by 8 bases, and 11 bases separated the two germline ends. CDR3 sequence reads: CSVGKYGEKLFF. The CDR3 nucleotides are TGCAGCGTTGGGAAATACGGCGAAAAACTGTTTTTT.

This rearrangement joins TRBV5-1 to TRBJ2-2; D possibly corresponds to TRBD1 (5 bases). Germline V lookup: CDR1 SGHRS, CDR2 YFSETQ. The CDR3 loop spans 15 amino acids. V was trimmed by 10 bases and J by 4 bases, leaving 20 bases between them. The DNA for the CDR3 is TGCGCCTGCCGACAGTCCTCACTCCCCACCGGGGAGCTGTTTTTT. Translation: CACRQSSLPTGELFF.